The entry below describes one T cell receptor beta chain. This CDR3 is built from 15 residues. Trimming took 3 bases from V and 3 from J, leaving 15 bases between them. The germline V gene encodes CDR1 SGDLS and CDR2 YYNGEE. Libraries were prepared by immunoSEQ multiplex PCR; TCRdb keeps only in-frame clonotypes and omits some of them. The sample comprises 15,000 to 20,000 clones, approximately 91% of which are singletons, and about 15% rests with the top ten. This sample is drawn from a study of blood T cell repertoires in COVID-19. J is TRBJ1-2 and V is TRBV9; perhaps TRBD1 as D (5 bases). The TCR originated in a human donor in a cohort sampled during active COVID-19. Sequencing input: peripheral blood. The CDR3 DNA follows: TGTGCCAGCAGCGGTGCCCCCAGGGCCTACTATGGCTACACCTTC. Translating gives CASSGAPRAYYGYTF.